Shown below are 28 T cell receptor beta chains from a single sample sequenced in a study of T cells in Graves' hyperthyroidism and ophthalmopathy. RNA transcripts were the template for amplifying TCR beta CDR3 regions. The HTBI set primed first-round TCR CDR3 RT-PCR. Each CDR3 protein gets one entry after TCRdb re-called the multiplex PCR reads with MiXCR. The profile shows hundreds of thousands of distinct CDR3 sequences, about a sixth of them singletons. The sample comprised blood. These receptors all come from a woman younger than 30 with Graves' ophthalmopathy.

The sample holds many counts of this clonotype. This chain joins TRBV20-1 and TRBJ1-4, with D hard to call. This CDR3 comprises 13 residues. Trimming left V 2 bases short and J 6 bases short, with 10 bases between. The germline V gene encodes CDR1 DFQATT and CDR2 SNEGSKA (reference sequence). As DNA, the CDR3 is TGCAGTGCTAGAAAGGGAAGGGATGAAAAACTGTTTTTT. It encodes CSARKGRDEKLFF.

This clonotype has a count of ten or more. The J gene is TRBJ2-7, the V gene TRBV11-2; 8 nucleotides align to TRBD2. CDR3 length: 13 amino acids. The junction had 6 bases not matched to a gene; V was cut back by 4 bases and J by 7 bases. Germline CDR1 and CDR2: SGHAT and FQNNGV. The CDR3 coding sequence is TGTGCCAGCAGCTCTACGGGCGGGGGGGAGCAGTACTTC. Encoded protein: CASSSTGGGEQYF.

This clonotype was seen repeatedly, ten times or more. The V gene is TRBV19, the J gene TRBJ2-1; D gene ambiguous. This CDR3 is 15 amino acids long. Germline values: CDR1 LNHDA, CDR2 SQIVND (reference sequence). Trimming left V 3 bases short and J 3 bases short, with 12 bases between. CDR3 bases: TGTGCCAGTAGTATCGGTGACACGAACTACAATGAGCAGTTCTTC. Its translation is CASSIGDTNYNEQFF. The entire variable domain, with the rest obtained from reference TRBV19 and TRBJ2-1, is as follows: DGGITQSPKYLFRKEGQNVTLSCEQNLNHDAMYWYRQDPGQGLRLIYYSQIVNDFQKGDIAEGYSVSREKKESFPLTVTSAQKNPTAFYLCASSIGDTNYNEQFFGPGTRLTVL.

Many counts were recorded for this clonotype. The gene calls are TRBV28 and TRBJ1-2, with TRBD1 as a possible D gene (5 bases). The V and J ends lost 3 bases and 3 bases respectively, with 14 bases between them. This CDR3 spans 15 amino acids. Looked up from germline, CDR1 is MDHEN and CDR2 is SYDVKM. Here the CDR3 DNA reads TGTGCCAGCAGTTTGGGGGGAATGTTGTACTATGGCTACACCTTC. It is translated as CASSLGGMLYYGYTF.

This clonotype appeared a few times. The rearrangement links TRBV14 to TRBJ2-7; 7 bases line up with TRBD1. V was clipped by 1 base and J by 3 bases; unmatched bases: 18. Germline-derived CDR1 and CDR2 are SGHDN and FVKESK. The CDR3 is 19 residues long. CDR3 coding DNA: TGTGCCAGCAGCCAAGTGAATCCGGGACAGTTGGGCCAGAGCTACGAGCAGTACTTC. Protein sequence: CASSQVNPGQLGQSYEQYF.

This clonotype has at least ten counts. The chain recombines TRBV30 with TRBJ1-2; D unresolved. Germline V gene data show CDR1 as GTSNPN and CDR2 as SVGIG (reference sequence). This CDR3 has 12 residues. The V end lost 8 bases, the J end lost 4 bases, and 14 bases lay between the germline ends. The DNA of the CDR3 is TGTGCCACCAAAGTAAGGGCCTATGGCTACACCTTC. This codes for CATKVRAYGYTF.

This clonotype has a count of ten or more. CDR3 coding DNA: TGTGCCAGCAGCTTCGGTCTCAACTCCTACAATGAGCAGTTCTTC. This translates into CASSFGLNSYNEQFF. The V and J genes are TRBV11-3 and TRBJ2-1; D is ambiguous. The V end was cut by 3 bases, the J end by 0 bases, with 9 bases between. Germline V gene lookup returns CDR1 SGHNT and CDR2 YENEEA. The CDR3 has 15 amino acids.

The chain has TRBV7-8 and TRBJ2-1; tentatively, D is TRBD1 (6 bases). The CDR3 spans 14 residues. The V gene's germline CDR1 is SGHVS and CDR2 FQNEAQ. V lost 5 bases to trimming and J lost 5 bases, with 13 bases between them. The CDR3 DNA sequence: TGTGCCAGCAGCAAAACGGACAGTAACAATGAGCAGTTCTTC. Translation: CASSKTDSNNEQFF. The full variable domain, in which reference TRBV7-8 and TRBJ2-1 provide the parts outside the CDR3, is GAGVSQSPRYKVAKRGQDVALRCDPISGHVSLFWYQQALGQGPEFLTYFQNEAQLDKSGLPSDRFFAERPEGSVSTLKIQRTQQEDSAVYLCASSKTDSNNEQFFGPGTRLTVL.

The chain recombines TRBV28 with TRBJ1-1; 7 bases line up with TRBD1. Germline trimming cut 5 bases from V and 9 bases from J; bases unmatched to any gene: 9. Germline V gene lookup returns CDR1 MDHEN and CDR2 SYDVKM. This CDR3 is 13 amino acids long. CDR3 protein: CASSLRQGKQAFF. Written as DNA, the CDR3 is TGTGCCAGCAGTCTTCGACAGGGAAAGCAAGCTTTCTTT.

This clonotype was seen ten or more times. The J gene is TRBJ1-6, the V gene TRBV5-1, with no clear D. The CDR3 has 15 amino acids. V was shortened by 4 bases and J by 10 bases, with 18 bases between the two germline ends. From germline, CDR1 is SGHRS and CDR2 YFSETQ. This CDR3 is CASSEETGLGSPLHF. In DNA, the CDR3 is TGCGCCAGCAGCGAAGAGACTGGCTTAGGATCACCCCTCCACTTT.

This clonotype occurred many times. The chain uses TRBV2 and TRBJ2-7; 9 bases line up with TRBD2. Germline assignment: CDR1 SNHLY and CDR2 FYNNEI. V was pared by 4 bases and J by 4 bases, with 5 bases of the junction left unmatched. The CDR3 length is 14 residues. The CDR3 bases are TGTGCCAGCAGTGCACGACTAGCGGCATACGAGCAGTACTTC. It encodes CASSARLAAYEQYF.

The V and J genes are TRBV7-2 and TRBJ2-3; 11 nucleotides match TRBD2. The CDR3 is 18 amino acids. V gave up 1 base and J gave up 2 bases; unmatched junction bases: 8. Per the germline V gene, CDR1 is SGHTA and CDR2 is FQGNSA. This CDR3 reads CASSLEGLAGGLTDTQYF. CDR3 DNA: TGTGCCAGCAGCTTAGAGGGGCTAGCGGGAGGCCTCACAGATACGCAGTATTTT.

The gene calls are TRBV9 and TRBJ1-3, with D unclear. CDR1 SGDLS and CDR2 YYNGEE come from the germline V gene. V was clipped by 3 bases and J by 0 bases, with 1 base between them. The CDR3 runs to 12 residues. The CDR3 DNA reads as TGTGCCAGCAGCGCCTCTGGAAACACCATATATTTT. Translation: CASSASGNTIYF.

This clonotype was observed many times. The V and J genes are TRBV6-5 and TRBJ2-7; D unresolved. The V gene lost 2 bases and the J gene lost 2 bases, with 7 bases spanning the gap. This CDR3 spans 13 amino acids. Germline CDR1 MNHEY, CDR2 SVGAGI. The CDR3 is CASSYQHAYEQYF. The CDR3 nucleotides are TGTGCCAGCAGTTACCAACACGCCTACGAGCAGTACTTC.

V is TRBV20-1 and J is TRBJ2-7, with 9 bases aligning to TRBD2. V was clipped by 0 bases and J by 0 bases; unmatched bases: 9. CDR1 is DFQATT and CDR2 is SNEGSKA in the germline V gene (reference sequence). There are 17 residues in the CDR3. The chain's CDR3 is CSARDHGSGRSSYEQYF. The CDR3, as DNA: TGCAGTGCTAGAGATCATGGTAGCGGGAGAAGCTCCTACGAGCAGTACTTC.

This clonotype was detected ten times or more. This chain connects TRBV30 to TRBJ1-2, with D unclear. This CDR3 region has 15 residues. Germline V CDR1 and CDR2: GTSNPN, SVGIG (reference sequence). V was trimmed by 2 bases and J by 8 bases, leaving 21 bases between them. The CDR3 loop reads CAWSRGSIAVRGYTF. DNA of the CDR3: TGTGCCTGGAGTCGTGGGTCAATTGCGGTTCGGGGCTACACCTTC. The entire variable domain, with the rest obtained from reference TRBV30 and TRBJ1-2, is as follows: SQTIHQWPATLVQPVGSPLSLECTVEGTSNPNLYWYRQAAGRGLQLLFYSVGIGQISSEVPQNLSASRPQDRQFILSSKKLLLSDSGFYLCAWSRGSIAVRGYTFGSGTRLTVV.

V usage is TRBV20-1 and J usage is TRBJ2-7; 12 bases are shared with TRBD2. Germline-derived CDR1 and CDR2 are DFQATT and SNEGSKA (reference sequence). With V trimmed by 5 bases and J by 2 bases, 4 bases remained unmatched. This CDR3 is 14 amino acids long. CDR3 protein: CSAGLAGTPYEQYF. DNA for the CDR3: TGCAGTGCTGGACTAGCGGGGACCCCCTACGAGCAGTACTTC.

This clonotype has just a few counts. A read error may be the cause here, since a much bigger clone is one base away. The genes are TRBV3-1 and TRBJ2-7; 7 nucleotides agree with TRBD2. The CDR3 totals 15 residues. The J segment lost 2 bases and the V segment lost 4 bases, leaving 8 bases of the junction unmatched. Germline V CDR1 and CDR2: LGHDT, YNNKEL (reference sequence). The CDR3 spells CASSRLTSTAYEQYF. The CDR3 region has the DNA TGTGCCAGCAGCCGGCTGACTAGCACTGCCTACGAGCAGTACTTC.

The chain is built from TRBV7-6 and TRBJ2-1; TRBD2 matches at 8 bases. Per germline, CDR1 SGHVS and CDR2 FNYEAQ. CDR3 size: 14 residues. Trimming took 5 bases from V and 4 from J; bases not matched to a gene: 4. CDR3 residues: CASSPSGQYNEQFF. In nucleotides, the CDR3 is TGTGCCAGCAGCCCTAGCGGGCAGTACAATGAGCAGTTCTTC. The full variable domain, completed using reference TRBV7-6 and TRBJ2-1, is GAGVSQSPRYKVTKRGQDVALRCDPISGHVSLYWYRQALGQGPEFLTYFNYEAQQDKSGLPNDRFSAERPEGSISTLTIQRTEQRDSAMYRCASSPSGQYNEQFFGPGTRLTVL.

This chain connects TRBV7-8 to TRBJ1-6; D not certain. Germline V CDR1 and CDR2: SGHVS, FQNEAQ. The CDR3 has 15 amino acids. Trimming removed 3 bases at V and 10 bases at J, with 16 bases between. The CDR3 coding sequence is TGTGCCAGCAGCTTTACGAAGGCGGTGGAATCACCCCTCCACTTT. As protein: CASSFTKAVESPLHF.

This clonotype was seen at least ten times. This chain's CDR3 is CATASSGSFEAFF. CDR3 nucleotide sequence: TGTGCCACCGCCTCCTCCGGATCTTTTGAAGCTTTCTTT. This chain uses TRBV10-3 with TRBJ1-1; D unclear. Per germline, CDR1 ENHRY and CDR2 SYGVKD. The length of the CDR3 is 13 residues. The germline V and J ends were trimmed by 10 bases and 7 bases, with 19 bases remaining between them.

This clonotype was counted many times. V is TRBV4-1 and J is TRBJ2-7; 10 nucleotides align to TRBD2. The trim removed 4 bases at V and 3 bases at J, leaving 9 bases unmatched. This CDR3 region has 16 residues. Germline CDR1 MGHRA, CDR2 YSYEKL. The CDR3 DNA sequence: TGCGCCAGCAGCCCTAGGGCTAGCGGGGGAGGCTACGAGCAGTACTTC. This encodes CASSPRASGGGYEQYF.

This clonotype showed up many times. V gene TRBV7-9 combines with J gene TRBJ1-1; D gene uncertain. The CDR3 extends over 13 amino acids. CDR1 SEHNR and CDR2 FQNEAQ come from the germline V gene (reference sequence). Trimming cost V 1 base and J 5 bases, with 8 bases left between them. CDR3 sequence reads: CASSLERKTEAFF. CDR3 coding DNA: TGTGCCAGCAGCTTAGAGCGGAAAACTGAAGCTTTCTTT.

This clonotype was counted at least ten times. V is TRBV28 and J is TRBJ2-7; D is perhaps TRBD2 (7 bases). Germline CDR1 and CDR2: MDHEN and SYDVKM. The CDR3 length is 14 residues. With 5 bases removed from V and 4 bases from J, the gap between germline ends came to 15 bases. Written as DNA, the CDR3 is TGTGCCAGCAGTGAAGGGGGGGCTATGTACGAGCAGTACTTC. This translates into CASSEGGAMYEQYF.

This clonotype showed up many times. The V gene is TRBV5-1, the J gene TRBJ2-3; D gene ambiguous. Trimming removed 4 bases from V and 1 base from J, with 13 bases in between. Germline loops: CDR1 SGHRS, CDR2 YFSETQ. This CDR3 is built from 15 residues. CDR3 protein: CASSPDTSRTDTQYF. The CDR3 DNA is TGCGCCAGCAGCCCAGACACCTCTCGCACAGATACGCAGTATTTT.

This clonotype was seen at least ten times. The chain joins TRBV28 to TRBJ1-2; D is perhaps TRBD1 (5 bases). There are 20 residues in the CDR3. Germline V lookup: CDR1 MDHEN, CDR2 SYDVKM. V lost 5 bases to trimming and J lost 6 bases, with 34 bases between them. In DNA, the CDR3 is TGTGCCAGCAGTCTCCCCAGGCGAAAGTTGGGTACGGGGGAGGAGGATGGCTACACCTTC. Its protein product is CASSLPRRKLGTGEEDGYTF.

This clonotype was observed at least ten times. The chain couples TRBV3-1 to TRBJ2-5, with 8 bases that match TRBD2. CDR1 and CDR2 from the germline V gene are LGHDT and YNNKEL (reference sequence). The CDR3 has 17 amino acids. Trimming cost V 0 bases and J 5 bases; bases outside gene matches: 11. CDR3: CASSQERGGRMQETQYF. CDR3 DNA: TGTGCCAGCAGCCAAGAGAGAGGCGGGAGGATGCAGGAGACCCAGTACTTC.

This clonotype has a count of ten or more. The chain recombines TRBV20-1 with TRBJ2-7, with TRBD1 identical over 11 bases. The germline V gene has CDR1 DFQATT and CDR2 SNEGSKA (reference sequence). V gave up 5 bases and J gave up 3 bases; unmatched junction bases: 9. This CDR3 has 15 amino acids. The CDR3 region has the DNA TGCAGTGCTGTCCGCCCCGGGACAGGGGGCTACGAGCAGTACTTC. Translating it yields CSAVRPGTGGYEQYF.